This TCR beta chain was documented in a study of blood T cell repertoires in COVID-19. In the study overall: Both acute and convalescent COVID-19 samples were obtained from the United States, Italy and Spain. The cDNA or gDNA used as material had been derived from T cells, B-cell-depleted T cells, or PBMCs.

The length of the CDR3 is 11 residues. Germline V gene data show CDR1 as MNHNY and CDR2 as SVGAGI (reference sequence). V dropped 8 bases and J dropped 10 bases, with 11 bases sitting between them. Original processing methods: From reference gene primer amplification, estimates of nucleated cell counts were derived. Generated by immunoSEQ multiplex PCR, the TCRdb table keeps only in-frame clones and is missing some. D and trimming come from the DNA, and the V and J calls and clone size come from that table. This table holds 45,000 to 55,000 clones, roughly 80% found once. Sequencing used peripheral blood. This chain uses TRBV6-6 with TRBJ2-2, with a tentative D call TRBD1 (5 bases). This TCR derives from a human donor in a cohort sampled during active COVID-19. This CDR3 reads CASRQWMELFF. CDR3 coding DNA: TGTGCCAGCCGACAGTGGATGGAGCTGTTTTTT.